The rows below give T cell receptor beta chains drawn from one sample of a study of identical twins. One entry per CDR3 protein, called by TCRdb with MiXCR from the 5' RACE reads. The table lists more than 350,000 distinct CDR3 sequences, around 9.7% of them singletons. The sample consisted of naive T cells sorted from blood. The receptors were sampled from a woman between 50 and 59 years old in good health. CDR3s include the opening cysteine and the closing phenylalanine or tryptophan. D genes are given only for firm matches. The size of a clone is reported for some rows only, either as once, few or many, or as a class for expanded clones.

abundance: few
len: 10
v_gene: TRBV29-1
j_gene: TRBJ2-1
d_gene: -
CDR3aa: CSVVHNEQFF
CDR3nt: TGCAGCGTAGTACACAATGAGCAGTTCTTC

abundance: few
len: 12
v_gene: TRBV28
j_gene: TRBJ2-5
d_gene: -
CDR3aa: CASSRLWETQYF
CDR3nt: TGTGCCAGCAGTCGGTTGTGGGAGACCCAGTACTTC

abundance: -
len: 15
v_gene: TRBV5-1
j_gene: TRBJ2-1
d_gene: -
CDR3aa: CASSPPHDSHNEQFF
CDR3nt: TGCGCCAGCAGCCCTCCCCACGACAGCCACAATGAGCAGTTCTTC

abundance: few
len: 14
v_gene: TRBV27
j_gene: TRBJ2-1
d_gene: -
CDR3aa: CASRRIEGYNEQFF
CDR3nt: TGTGCCAGCAGACGCATAGAGGGGTACAATGAGCAGTTCTTC

abundance: many
len: 17
v_gene: TRBV28
j_gene: TRBJ2-3
d_gene: -
CDR3aa: CASSLVTRGMGTDTQYF
CDR3nt: TGTGCCAGCAGTTTAGTTACTCGGGGGATGGGGACAGATACGCAGTATTTT

abundance: -
len: 15
v_gene: TRBV4-1
j_gene: TRBJ2-7
d_gene: TRBD1
CDR3aa: CASSQPRDRGREQYF
CDR3nt: TGCGCCAGCAGCCAACCTAGGGACAGGGGGCGCGAGCAGTACTTC

abundance: -
len: 14
v_gene: TRBV10-1
j_gene: TRBJ2-1
d_gene: TRBD2
CDR3aa: CASSEFFSGGGGFF
CDR3nt: TGCGCCAGCAGTGAGTTTTTCTCGGGAGGAGGCGGGTTCTTC

abundance: -
len: 15
v_gene: TRBV11-3
j_gene: TRBJ2-7
d_gene: TRBD1
CDR3aa: CASSFSGQGAGEQYF
CDR3nt: TGTGCCAGCAGCTTCTCGGGGCAGGGGGCGGGAGAGCAGTACTTC

abundance: -
len: 13
v_gene: TRBV30
j_gene: TRBJ2-1
d_gene: -
CDR3aa: CAWMETDKNEQFF
CDR3nt: TGTGCCTGGATGGAGACCGATAAAAATGAGCAGTTCTTC

abundance: -
len: 16
v_gene: TRBV5-1
j_gene: TRBJ2-2
d_gene: TRBD2
CDR3aa: CASSRTSGINTGELFF
CDR3nt: TGCGCCAGCAGCAGGACTAGCGGGATTAACACCGGGGAGCTGTTTTTT

abundance: many
len: 13
v_gene: TRBV29-1
j_gene: TRBJ2-1
d_gene: TRBD1
CDR3aa: CSVGWTGYDEQFF
CDR3nt: TGCAGCGTTGGATGGACAGGGTACGATGAGCAGTTCTTC

abundance: -
len: 15
v_gene: TRBV7-8
j_gene: TRBJ1-4
d_gene: TRBD1
CDR3aa: CASSRRDSTQRGLFF
CDR3nt: TGTGCCAGCAGCCGCCGGGACAGCACGCAACGGGGACTGTTTTTT

abundance: many
len: 11
v_gene: TRBV20-1
j_gene: TRBJ2-1
d_gene: -
CDR3aa: CSARDTPEQFF
CDR3nt: TGCAGTGCTAGAGATACCCCTGAGCAGTTCTTC

abundance: few
len: 15
v_gene: TRBV7-9
j_gene: TRBJ2-3
d_gene: -
CDR3aa: CASREATIFTDTQYF
CDR3nt: TGTGCCAGCAGGGAGGCGACTATCTTCACAGATACGCAGTATTTT

abundance: few
len: 13
v_gene: TRBV2
j_gene: TRBJ1-1
d_gene: TRBD1
CDR3aa: CASSRDRRTEAFF
CDR3nt: TGTGCCAGCAGTCGGGACAGGCGCACTGAAGCTTTCTTT

abundance: few
len: 16
v_gene: TRBV5-1
j_gene: TRBJ2-2
d_gene: TRBD2
CDR3aa: CASSAGLAGVAGELFF
CDR3nt: TGCGCCAGCAGTGCCGGACTAGCGGGAGTAGCCGGGGAGCTGTTTTTT

abundance: many
len: 16
v_gene: TRBV12-3/TRBV12-4
j_gene: TRBJ2-2
d_gene: -
CDR3aa: CASSLGGGRNTGELFF
CDR3nt: TGTGCCAGCAGTTTGGGGGGCGGGAGGAACACCGGGGAGCTGTTTTTT

abundance: few
len: 16
v_gene: TRBV15
j_gene: TRBJ2-2
d_gene: TRBD1
CDR3aa: CATSRLGTGMAGELFF
CDR3nt: TGTGCCACCAGCAGACTCGGGACAGGGATGGCCGGGGAGCTGTTTTTT